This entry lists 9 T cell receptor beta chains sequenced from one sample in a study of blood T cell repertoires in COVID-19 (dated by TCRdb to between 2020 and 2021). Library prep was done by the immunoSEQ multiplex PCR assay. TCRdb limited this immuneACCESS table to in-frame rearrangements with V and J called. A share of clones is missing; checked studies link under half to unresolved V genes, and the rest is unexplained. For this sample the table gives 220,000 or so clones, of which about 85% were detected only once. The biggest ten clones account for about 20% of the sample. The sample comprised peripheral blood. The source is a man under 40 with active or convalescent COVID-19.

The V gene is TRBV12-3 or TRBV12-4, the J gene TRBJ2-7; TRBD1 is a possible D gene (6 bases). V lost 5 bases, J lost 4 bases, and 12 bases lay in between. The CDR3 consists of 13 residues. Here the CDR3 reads CASSPGTNYEQYF. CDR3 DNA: TGTGCCAGCAGTCCCGGGACAAATTACGAGCAGTACTTC.

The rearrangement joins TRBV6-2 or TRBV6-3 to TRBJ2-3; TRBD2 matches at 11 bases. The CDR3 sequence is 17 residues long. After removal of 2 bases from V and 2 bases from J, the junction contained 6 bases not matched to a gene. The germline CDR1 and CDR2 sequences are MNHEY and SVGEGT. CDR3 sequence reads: CASSYTGLAAITDTQYF. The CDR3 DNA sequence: TGTGCCAGCAGTTACACGGGACTAGCGGCGATCACAGATACGCAGTATTTT.

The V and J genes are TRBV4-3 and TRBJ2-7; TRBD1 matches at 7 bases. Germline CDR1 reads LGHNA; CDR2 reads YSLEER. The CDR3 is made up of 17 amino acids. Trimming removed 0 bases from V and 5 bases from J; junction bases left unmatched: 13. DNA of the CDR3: TGCGCCAGCAGCCAAGATCAGAGGACAGGCGGTATCCACGAGCAGTACTTC. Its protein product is CASSQDQRTGGIHEQYF.

The CDR3 sequence: CASSPHPTSGRPYNEQFF. The DNA for the CDR3 is TGCGCCAGCAGCCCCCACCCAACTAGCGGGAGACCCTACAATGAGCAGTTCTTC. The chain joins TRBV5-1 to TRBJ2-1, with 11 bases matching TRBD2. The junction had 11 bases not matched to a gene; V was cut back by 4 bases and J by 2 bases. The CDR3 totals 18 residues. Germline V gene data show CDR1 as SGHRS and CDR2 as YFSETQ. Together with reference TRBV5-1 and TRBJ2-1, the CDR3 gives the full variable domain: KAGVTQTPRYLIKTRGQQVTLSCSPISGHRSVSWYQQTPGQGLQFLFEYFSETQRNKGNFPGRFSGRQFSNSRSEMNVSTLELGDSALYLCASSPHPTSGRPYNEQFFGPGTRLTVL.

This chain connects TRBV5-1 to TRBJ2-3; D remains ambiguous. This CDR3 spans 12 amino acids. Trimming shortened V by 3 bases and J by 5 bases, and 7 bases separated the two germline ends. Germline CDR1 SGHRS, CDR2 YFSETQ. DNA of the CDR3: TGCGCCAGCAGCTACGCGTTAGATACGCAGTATTTT. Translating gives CASSYALDTQYF.

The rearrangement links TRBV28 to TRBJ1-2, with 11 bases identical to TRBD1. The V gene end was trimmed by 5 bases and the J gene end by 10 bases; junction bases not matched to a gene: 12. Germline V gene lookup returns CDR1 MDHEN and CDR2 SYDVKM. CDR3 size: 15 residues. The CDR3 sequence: CASSRERDRGGNYTF. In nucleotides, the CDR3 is TGTGCCAGCAGTAGGGAACGGGACAGGGGGGGTAACTACACCTTC.

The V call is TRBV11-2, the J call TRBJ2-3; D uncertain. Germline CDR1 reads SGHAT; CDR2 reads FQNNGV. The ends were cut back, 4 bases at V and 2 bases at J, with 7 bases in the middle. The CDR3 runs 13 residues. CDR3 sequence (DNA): TGTGCCAGCAGCTCCCAACTCACAGATACGCAGTATTTT. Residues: CASSSQLTDTQYF.

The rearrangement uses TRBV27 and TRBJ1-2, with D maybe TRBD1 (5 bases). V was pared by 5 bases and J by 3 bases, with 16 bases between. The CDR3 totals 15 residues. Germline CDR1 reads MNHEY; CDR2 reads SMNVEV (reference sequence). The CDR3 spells CASSTGGGLHYGYTF. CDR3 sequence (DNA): TGTGCCAGCAGTACCGGGGGTGGCCTCCACTATGGCTACACCTTC.

CDR3 region: CASSLSFNYGYTF. The CDR3, as DNA: TGTGCCAGCAGCTTGAGCTTTAACTATGGCTACACCTTC. The rearrangement uses TRBV11-2 and TRBJ1-2, with D uncertain. Germline lookup yields CDR1 SGHAT and CDR2 FQNNGV. V lost 3 bases and J 1 base, leaving 6 bases between the germline ends. This CDR3 is 13 amino acids long.